This TCR beta chain was sequenced in a study of blood T cell repertoires in COVID-19. In the authors' methods: Quantification of nucleated cells was approximated via reference gene primer amplification. This table comes from immunoSEQ multiplex PCR, and its TCRdb copy is limited to in-frame clones, with some not included. V and J calls and clone size are those listed in that table; D and trimming were worked out from the DNA. In the table there are 200,000 to 300,000 clones, 75% to 95% of which are singletons. The CDR3 has 15 residues. Trimming took off 3 bases at V and 3 bases at J, with 15 bases between the two ends. The germline gives CDR1 SGHTA, CDR2 FQGNSA.

The chain combines TRBV7-2 with TRBJ2-7; possible D gene TRBD1, 6 bases. The TCR originated in a young adult with COVID-19, enrolled during active disease. The sequenced material came from peripheral blood. CDR3 amino acids: CASSFSAVGGYEQYF. DNA for the CDR3: TGTGCCAGCAGCTTTTCAGCGGTAGGGGGCTACGAGCAGTACTTC.